This T cell receptor beta chain comes out of a study of cytomegalovirus exposure and HLA in healthy donors. Study findings and constraints: Confirmation was obtained in vitro that three CMV-associated chains are specific for CMV antigens. Common viral pathogens were later found to be apparently linked to several of the most significant clusters. The authors enumerated 164 TCR beta chains as linked to cytomegalovirus.

This clone was seen a few times. Its specificity is not known. PCR amplification relied on 60 Vbeta primers (plus 13 Jbeta primers). Authors' data handling: There were about 80 million unique TCR beta chains by a later count, and about 11 million of them were shared. Profiled with immunoSEQ multiplex PCR; TCRdb holds only in-frame clones, not every one. Clone size and the V and J calls come from that table; the DNA yielded D and trimming. The data hold 120,000 or so clones, with around 77% observed a single time. Deletions cut 6 bases from V and 0 bases from J, with 12 bases between. CDR3 size: 15 residues. Germline V gives CDR1 MNHEY, CDR2 SVGAGI.

This TCR was recovered from a man between 18 and 35 years old in good health and CMV-seropositive. Source material: PBMCs. The V and J genes are TRBV6-5 and TRBJ1-3; perhaps TRBD1 as D (5 bases). The CDR3 loop is CASRQDGNSGNTIYF. For the CDR3, the DNA is TGTGCCAGCAGACAGGACGGTAACTCTGGAAACACCATATATTTT.